The subject of this entry is one T cell receptor (beta chain). The sample originates from a study of blood T cell repertoires in COVID-19. Study in general: Sites in the United States, Italy and Spain provided acute and convalescent COVID-19 samples. In each case, the material was cDNA or gDNA derived from T cells, B-cell-depleted T cells, or PBMCs.

With 5 bases removed from V and 5 bases from J, the gap between germline ends came to 11 bases. This CDR3 has 13 residues. CDR1 is SEHNR, CDR2 FQNEAQ, per germline (reference sequence). Methods used by the authors: For nucleated cells, counts were estimated from reference gene primer amplification. The table came from immunoSEQ multiplex PCR; TCRdb's copy has only in-frame clones and leaves some out. That table is the source of V, J and clone size, and D and trimming were worked out from the DNA. The sample lists approximately 200,000 clones; around 84% were seen once. The sequence came from a woman older than 75 with COVID-19, enrolled during active disease. This chain connects TRBV7-9 to TRBJ2-3; no clear D. Sequenced input: peripheral blood. The CDR3 here is CASSQTPGDTQYF. The CDR3 DNA reads TGTGCCAGCAGCCAAACCCCCGGAGATACGCAGTATTTT. Full variable domain (rest looked up from reference TRBV7-9 and TRBJ2-3): DTGVSQNPRHKITKRGQNVTFRCDPISEHNRLYWYRQTLGQGPEFLTYFQNEAQLEKSRLLSDRFSAERPKGSFSTLEIQRTEQGDSAMYLCASSQTPGDTQYFGPGTRLTVL.